The following is a T cell receptor beta chain sequence with its context. No antigen is known for it. No quality values exist for individual bases; no much larger clone is one base distant. The cohort was made up of roughly 670 healthy bone marrow donors. At the time of sampling, every cohort member was nominally healthy, though immune exposures that went unrecorded were likely present. The donor tested CMV seropositive and was one of the 289 seropositive cohort members. Each donor provided a peripheral blood sample, and peripheral blood mononuclear cells were used for TCR beta sequencing. The Qiagen DNeasy Blood Extraction Kit was used to extract genomic DNA from the blood cell samples. Library preparation used the immunoSEQ multiplex PCR assay. A mixture of 60 forward primers for TCR Vbeta segments and 13 reverse primers for TCR Jbeta segments was used in the multiplex PCR. Amplification of the CDR3 region of rearranged TCR beta genes was performed with a multiplex PCR assay on genomic DNA. The amplified TCR beta libraries were sequenced on the Illumina HiSeq System as 87-base-pair reads. In the original analysis: Across the roughly 670 repertoires, a later analysis counted 75 million to 90 million unique TCR beta chains, around 10 million of which were shared by at least two donors. Raw reads were error-corrected and collapsed into unique sequences by a nearest-neighbor algorithm in which closely related sequences were merged to remove PCR and sequencing errors. V, D and J gene segments were assigned by aligning CDR3 sequences to IMGT reference sequences. For a sequence to be retained, at least a six-nucleotide match to both a V gene segment and a J gene segment was required. A rearrangement was called productive if the CDR3 had no stop codons and remained in frame with V and J, and every other rearrangement was called non-productive. Following IMGT convention, CDR3 was defined as the stretch from the second conserved V-encoded cysteine up to the conserved J-encoded phenylalanine. The earlier analysis of about 620 of the donors excluded sequences that lacked an unambiguous match to a single V gene segment. In an earlier analysis of approximately 560 of the donors, a V segment was called functional when productive rearrangements were above 56.7%, and segregating when the standard deviation between donors exceeded 5%. A statistical classification framework was built for diagnosing cytomegalovirus status from the catalog of TCR beta chain sequences. In a later analysis, TCR nucleotide sequences were compared against IMGT/GENE-DB human TR gene sequences so that V and J genes could be assigned. The TCRdist pipeline was used in a later analysis to assign CDR3 sequences and most-parsimonious VDJ recombination scenarios. In a later analysis, each TCR beta chain was defined by its CDR3 amino acid sequence together with its V-gene family, and reads without a unique V-gene family were excluded. To address suspected cross-contamination and a sequencing artifact, a later analysis removed several hundred highly shared, low-generation-probability nucleotide sequences. For each public chain, a later analysis derived a clonal expansion index from normalized ranks of inferred template counts within each repertoire. Generation probabilities in a later analysis came from a VDJ recombination model fitted to out-of-frame rearrangements, and those results were checked against IGoR. In a later analysis, hypergeometric tests were used to score TCR-TCR, TCR-HLA and TCR-CMV co-occurrence, with a repertoire-size bias correction applied to TCR pairs. To estimate false discovery rates, a later analysis permuted the HLA or CMV assignments 20 times. A later analysis grouped co-occurring TCRs with DBSCAN, adding TCRdist sequence similarity when clustering within HLA-allele-positive subsets. Co-occurrence clustering excluded repertoires with fewer than 30,000 or more than 120,000 public chains, plus five with anomalous nucleotide sharing. As stored in TCRdb, this immuneACCESS dataset retains in-frame rearrangements with V and J assigned. A fraction of the clones does not appear; measured against another copy, unresolved V genes explain less than half of the discrepancy, and the remainder lacks a known reason. The D gene and trimming were derived from the DNA, and the V and J assignments and clone size from that table. This sample is represented by about 71,000 clones; about 71% of them were singletons. Of the sample, around 9.7% falls within the top ten clones.

From the germline V gene, CDR1 is SGHVS and CDR2 is FNYEAQ. Compared with germline, V lacks 6 bases and J lacks 0 bases; bases without a gene match: 11. CDR3 length: 18 amino acids, cysteine to phenylalanine. CDR3 DNA is the only sequence kept; it has 54 bases, read in frame from the first base. The sample belongs to a study of cytomegalovirus exposure and HLA in healthy donors (dated by TCRdb to 2016 to 2017). About the investigation overall: An earlier analysis of some 600 of the donors reported 250 to 350 Gb of sequence data and 100 million to 120 million unique TCR beta sequences obtained from some 170 million T cells. Approximately 300 gigabases of sequencing data and tens of millions of unique TCR sequences made up an early release that covered some 640 HLA-typed donors. Of the approximately 400 genotyped donors, over 65% fell in the genetic ancestry cluster associated with self-reported Caucasian donors. The aim of the study was to test whether cataloging public T cell receptors could identify signatures of past pathogen exposure. The T cell repertoires of 666 subjects were profiled by immunosequencing and related to cytomegalovirus serostatus. A separate validation cohort of about 110 different subjects was used in addition to the roughly 720-subject first cohort. To predict cytomegalovirus infection status, the study brought together high-throughput TCR immunosequencing, statistical association of individual TCRs with disease status, and machine learning. To study patterns of TCR occurrence, a later analysis re-analyzed previously published TCR beta repertoires from hundreds of donors and added high-resolution HLA genotyping. Rather than drawing on any new phenotypic data, the later analysis identified candidate immune exposures from TCR beta sequences and the way those sequences occurred across donors. An earlier analysis of 587 of the donors applied high-throughput TCR beta sequencing to assess whether each TCR beta V gene segment acted as functional or pseudogenic. Donor age, sex, ethnicity and CMV serostatus were compiled alongside the repertoire data. In a later genetic analysis, genome-wide SNP genotypes for about three fifths of the roughly 670 donors were used, and that subset was treated as a discovery cohort. All discovery cohort repertoires had been generated using a single sequencing platform. Class I and class II HLA loci were covered by the typing at four-digit resolution. Typing coverage varied by locus: 629-630 donors for A, B, C, DRB1 and DQB1; roughly 520 for DQA1; approximately 610 for DPA1; around 450 for DPB1. Four to six DR-DQ haplotypes were handled as single units for association and clustering, since linkage in the cohort was strong. Across approximately 420 genotyped donors of the cohort, an average of about 200,000 unique TCR beta nucleotide sequences per donor were sequenced, and roughly 17% of those sequences were non-productive. Broad study findings and their caveats: A cluster of highly shared sequence variants was judged likely to be a technical artifact of the sequencing pipeline. For the cohort, immune exposure information was limited to CMV serostatus. Specific HLA alleles were associated with about 17,000 TCR beta sequences at a false discovery rate of 0.05 in a later analysis. While some public TCRs were present in many individuals, most TCR sequences turned up only very rarely across donors. Strong co-occurrence of HLA alleles, especially DR and DQ, made assigning TCR associations to individual alleles difficult. In a later genetic analysis, fewer N-insertions in productive TCRs were reported among donors in an Asian-associated ancestry cluster than the approximately 710-donor mean. In an earlier analysis of some 500 of the donors, most TCR beta V segments appeared in productive rearrangements about 90% or about 30% of the time, broadly matching IMGT annotations. In a later analysis, HLA-associated TCR beta chains showed more clonal expansion and lower generation probabilities than non-associated chains that were equally common. Roughly uniform sequencing depth across donors was assumed in presence/absence analyses, although this assumption may not hold. In vitro tests confirmed that a few of the cytomegalovirus-associated TCR beta chains recognize cytomegalovirus antigens. Several of the top co-occurrence clusters appeared to be linked to parvovirus B19, influenza, CMV and Epstein-Barr virus, according to a later analysis. The classifier was reported to diagnose cytomegalovirus status with high specificity and sensitivity in both the original and validation cohorts. The study gave a list of about 150 TCR beta chains associated with cytomegalovirus. Because HLA typing was unavailable for some donors at each locus, only the typed subset was used in association tests. According to a later analysis, most CMV-associated TCR beta chains appeared to be HLA-restricted, and the HLA associations seemed to be driven largely by CMV exposure. Because the 87-base-pair reads could not distinguish some IMGT-functional V segments, including TRBV6-2 and TRBV6-3, those segments were excluded. The authors suggested that the approach could potentially be generalized to other disease states and immunological phenotypes. In a later genetic analysis, a missense DCLRE1C variant was associated with V-gene and J-gene trimming of TCR beta chains, and the association was replicated in an independent cohort. The cohort was sequenced for TCR beta chains only, and without alpha or paired-chain data the features that could be detected were limited. According to a later analysis, TCR association rates differed among HLA loci, with DRB1 alleles showing the most associated TCRs and HLA-C alleles showing the fewest. A further reported finding was that TCR beta sequences accurately predicted the HLA-A and HLA-B alleles for most subjects in the first cohort. About 17 rarely observed V segments, including chromosome 9 orphons, were excluded from the earlier analysis of several hundred of the donors because counts were too low. Correlated functional status among segregating V segments might be attributable to linkage disequilibrium, but an unknown experimental factor could not be ruled out.

This chain joins TRBV7-6 to TRBJ2-2; 9 bases in the junction line up with TRBD2. Input material: PBMCs. The TCR sequence derives from a woman aged 45-60 years in good health and CMV-seropositive. The DNA sequence reads TGTGCCAGCAGATTGCCACATGCTAGCGGGGCGAACACCGGGGAGCTGTTTTTT. It translates to CASRLPHASGANTGELFF.